Each of the 30 T cell receptor beta chains below was sequenced from the same sample in a study of CD8 T cells in ankylosing spondylitis. TCRdb analysed the 5' RACE reads with MiXCR anew, one entry per CDR3 protein. Of 250,000 or so distinct CDR3 sequences in the sample, about 10% were seen once. The sequenced sample consisted of blood, either unsorted or a sorted T cell fraction (not recorded which). The receptors come from a male donor with ankylosing spondylitis or in good health (not recorded which).

This clonotype was found many times. This chain joins TRBV3-1 and TRBJ2-7; D gene unclear. The length of the CDR3 is 12 residues. V dropped 1 base and J dropped 0 bases, with 1 base sitting between them. Germline V gives CDR1 LGHDT, CDR2 YNNKEL (reference sequence). The CDR3 here is CASSQGSYEQYF. DNA for the CDR3: TGTGCCAGCAGCCAAGGCTCCTACGAGCAGTACTTC.

This clonotype was counted a few times. The genes are TRBV29-1 and TRBJ1-1; perhaps TRBD1 as D (5 bases). The CDR3 covers 13 residues. Germline loops: CDR1 SQVTM, CDR2 ANQGSEA. The V end was cut by 6 bases, the J end by 5 bases, with 16 bases between. CDR3 sequence reads: CSVHSGGRTEAFF. CDR3 nucleotides: TGCAGCGTACACTCCGGGGGAAGGACTGAAGCTTTCTTT.

This clonotype came up many times. This rearrangement joins TRBV5-1 to TRBJ1-4; D not certain. The V gene lost 4 bases and the J gene lost 3 bases, with 10 bases spanning the gap. This CDR3 has 14 residues. The germline V gene has CDR1 SGHRS and CDR2 YFSETQ. The CDR3 reads CASSVPGSNEKLFF. The CDR3 coding sequence is TGCGCCAGCAGCGTCCCGGGGTCTAATGAAAAACTGTTTTTT.

This clonotype showed up many times. This chain connects TRBV20-1 to TRBJ2-7, with TRBD2 matching 11 bases. The CDR3 covers 13 residues. The V segment lost 1 base and the J segment 4 bases; nucleotides outside the gene matches: 0. In germline, CDR1 is DFQATT, CDR2 SNEGSKA (reference sequence). The CDR3 nucleotides are TGCAGTGCTAGAGGACTAGCGGGGTACGAGCAGTACTTC. Its translation: CSARGLAGYEQYF.

This clonotype appeared many times. This chain uses TRBV5-1 with TRBJ2-7; no clear D gene. Germline assignment: CDR1 SGHRS and CDR2 YFSETQ. The V end was cut by 0 bases, the J end by 0 bases, with 10 bases between. The CDR3 is made up of 15 amino acids. The CDR3 DNA sequence: TGCGCCAGCAGCTTGGCGGCAGGACCCTCCTACGAGCAGTACTTC. It specifies CASSLAAGPSYEQYF.

The table lists this clonotype with many counts. One junction end does not reproduce the germline sequence, and a read error may be involved. V usage is TRBV10-3 and J usage is TRBJ2-7; D is perhaps TRBD1 (5 bases). The CDR3 spans 14 residues. CDR1 and CDR2 from the germline V gene are ENHRY and SYGVKD. CDR3 in DNA: TGTGCCATCACTGAGTGGGCAGGGTCGGACGAGCAGTACTTC. It is translated as CAITEWAGSDEQYF.

This clonotype was seen ten or more times. The V call is TRBV12-3 or TRBV12-4, the J call TRBJ2-1, with D perhaps being TRBD1 or TRBD2 (5 bases each). The CDR3 length is 16 residues. V was pared by 4 bases and J by 0 bases, with 13 bases between. CDR3 bases: TGTGCCAGCAGTTCGGGACCCACGGGCTCCTACAATGAGCAGTTCTTC. Translating it yields CASSSGPTGSYNEQFF.

This clonotype was seen a single time. The chain couples TRBV7-9 to TRBJ2-5, with D unresolved. Germline V lookup: CDR1 SEHNR, CDR2 FQNEAQ (reference sequence). Between the trimmed V and J ends, which lost 2 bases and 2 bases, there was a span of 9 bases. The CDR3 covers 14 residues. The CDR3 spells CASSLNSEQETQYF. CDR3 nucleotide sequence: TGTGCCAGCAGCTTAAATTCAGAGCAAGAGACCCAGTACTTC.

This clonotype was seen many times. A much more abundant neighbour one base away suggests this may be a read error. The chain recombines TRBV29-1 with TRBJ1-3; D is unclear. Trimming took 4 bases from V and 0 from J, leaving 7 bases between them. The CDR3 runs to 13 residues. CDR1 is SQVTM and CDR2 is ANQGSEA in the germline V gene. In DNA form, the CDR3 reads TGCAGCGTTGTGGAGACCTCTGGAAACACCATATATTTT. It codes for CSVVETSGNTIYF.

This clonotype was seen a handful of times. The chain employs TRBV27 and TRBJ2-1; 14 positions match TRBD2. V lost 0 bases and J lost 0; bases outside the gene matches: 1. Germline assignment: CDR1 MNHEY and CDR2 SMNVEV (reference sequence). CDR3 length: 18 amino acids. The CDR3 here is CASSLSGTSGSSYNEQFF. CDR3 in DNA: TGTGCCAGCAGTTTATCGGGGACTAGCGGGAGCTCCTACAATGAGCAGTTCTTC.

There are a few counts of this clonotype. The chain carries TRBV20-1 and TRBJ1-2, with a weak D call TRBD1 (5 bases). Trimming left V 3 bases short and J 8 bases short, with 28 bases between. CDR1 is DFQATT and CDR2 is SNEGSKA in the germline V gene (reference sequence). The CDR3 is made up of 17 amino acids. CDR3 loop: CSARELKLGGYNRGYTF. CDR3 sequence (DNA): TGCAGTGCTAGGGAGTTAAAATTGGGGGGGTATAATCGGGGCTACACCTTC.

V usage is TRBV7-3 and J usage is TRBJ2-6; D not certain. Germline CDR1 reads SGHTA; CDR2 reads FQGTGA. The V gene lost 5 bases and the J gene lost 2 bases, with 10 bases spanning the gap. CDR3 length: 15 amino acids. The CDR3, as DNA: TGTGCCAGCAGCCCCCGACAAGCTGGGGCCAACGTCCTGACTTTC. This gives the protein CASSPRQAGANVLTF.

This clonotype was picked up many times. Here the CDR3 DNA reads TGTGCCAGCAGGGCAGGGGCCTATTCCTACGAGCAGTACTTC. Protein product: CASRAGAYSYEQYF. The chain recombines TRBV27 with TRBJ2-7, with a weak D call TRBD1 (6 bases). In germline, CDR1 is MNHEY, CDR2 SMNVEV (reference sequence). The V gene lost 6 bases and the J gene lost 1 base, with 13 bases spanning the gap. This CDR3 is built from 14 residues.

This clonotype was found many times. The chain carries TRBV29-1 and TRBJ2-5; D might be TRBD2 (5 bases). Germline CDR1 SQVTM, CDR2 ANQGSEA. The CDR3 spans 10 residues. V was shortened by 6 bases and J by 3 bases, with 5 bases between the two germline ends. The CDR3 reads CSVGEETQYF. CDR3 coding DNA: TGCAGCGTCGGGGAAGAGACCCAGTACTTC.

This clonotype has a count of ten or more. The chain recombines TRBV20-1 with TRBJ1-4; D is undetermined. Germline V CDR1 and CDR2: DFQATT, SNEGSKA (reference sequence). CDR3 length equals 14 residues. The ends were cut back, 3 bases at V and 5 bases at J, with 13 bases in the middle. The CDR3 nucleotides are TGCAGTGCTAGCTCCCCAAGAATGAATGAAAAACTGTTTTTT. This encodes CSASSPRMNEKLFF.

Ten or more counts support this clonotype. CDR3 in DNA: TGTGCCAGCAGTAAAGCGGGAGGGCGGGCCAAAAACATTCAGTACTTC. Its protein is CASSKAGGRAKNIQYF. The chain has TRBV12-3 or TRBV12-4 and TRBJ2-4; 10 nucleotides align to TRBD2. The CDR3 covers 16 residues. V trimming: 5 bases; J trimming: 1 base; junction bases outside the gene matches: 5.

This clonotype was seen at least ten times. The chain links TRBV12-3 or TRBV12-4 to TRBJ2-3, with TRBD1 matching 9 bases. With V trimmed by 5 bases and J by 9 bases, 6 bases remained unmatched. This CDR3 contains 13 residues. In DNA, the CDR3 is TGTGCCAGCAGTCCGGGTGGGACAGGGACGCAGTATTTT. This encodes CASSPGGTGTQYF.

The chain recombines TRBV5-1 with TRBJ2-3, with D uncertain. From germline, CDR1 is SGHRS and CDR2 YFSETQ. V was shortened by 0 bases and J by 1 base, with 12 bases between the two germline ends. The CDR3 sequence is 16 residues long. The CDR3 coding sequence is TGCGCCAGCAGCTTGGCAGTGGCGAAAGGCACAGATACGCAGTATTTT. Protein: CASSLAVAKGTDTQYF.

A few counts support this clonotype. This rearrangement joins TRBV28 to TRBJ2-3, with a weak D call TRBD1 (6 bases). CDR3 length: 13 residues. Germline V gene sequence: CDR1 MDHEN, CDR2 SYDVKM. Trimming removed 10 bases at V and 2 bases at J, with 13 bases between. The CDR3 here is CATDRLYTDTQYF. DNA of the CDR3: TGTGCCACTGACAGGTTATACACAGATACGCAGTATTTT.

The table lists this clonotype with many counts. This chain connects TRBV5-1 to TRBJ1-2; 8 bases align to TRBD1. The CDR3 is 14 residues long. The germline CDR1 and CDR2 sequences are SGHRS and YFSETQ. V trimming: 0 bases; J trimming: 7 bases; junction bases outside the gene matches: 5. The chain's CDR3 is CASSLAPGGGGYTF. For the CDR3, the DNA is TGCGCCAGCAGCTTGGCCCCAGGGGGCGGTGGCTACACCTTC.

This clonotype has only a few counts. This sequence joins TRBV10-3 and TRBJ2-1; TRBD2 agrees at 7 bases. V shed 3 bases, J shed 8 bases, and the junction held 13 bases outside the gene matches. Germline lookup yields CDR1 ENHRY and CDR2 SYGVKD. The CDR3 contains 16 residues. CDR3 nucleotide sequence: TGTGCCATCAGTGAAACTAGCGCCGGAAGGGGCGATGAGCAGTTCTTC. This translates into CAISETSAGRGDEQFF.

The V gene is TRBV10-3, the J gene TRBJ2-5, with 14 nucleotides matching TRBD2. V lost 6 bases and J lost 2; bases outside the gene matches: 5. The CDR3 totals 16 residues. Germline assignment: CDR1 ENHRY and CDR2 SYGVKD. CDR3 in amino acids: CAISSRTSGGQETQYF. The DNA for the CDR3 is TGTGCCATCAGCTCGAGGACTAGCGGGGGGCAAGAGACCCAGTACTTC.

This clonotype was observed a handful of times. The V gene is TRBV5-1, the J gene TRBJ2-1; D remains ambiguous. Germline values: CDR1 SGHRS, CDR2 YFSETQ. V was cut by 2 bases and J by 5 bases, with 14 bases left in between. The CDR3 sequence is 15 residues long. The CDR3 nucleotides read TGCGCCAGCAGCTTTCTGGCACGTCCCGACAATGAGCAGTTCTTC. Protein product: CASSFLARPDNEQFF.

This clonotype was seen repeatedly, ten times or more. The genes are TRBV5-1 and TRBJ2-1; possibly TRBD1 or TRBD2 for D (5 bases each). V lost 3 bases, J lost 0 bases, and 16 bases lay in between. CDR3 length: 17 residues. In germline, CDR1 is SGHRS, CDR2 YFSETQ. This CDR3 reads CASSWDGSTSSYNEQFF. The CDR3 nucleotides read TGCGCCAGCAGCTGGGACGGGTCTACTAGCTCCTACAATGAGCAGTTCTTC.

This clonotype was detected many times. The chain carries TRBV20-1 and TRBJ2-4, with D maybe TRBD1 (5 bases). The V gene's germline CDR1 is DFQATT and CDR2 SNEGSKA (reference sequence). The CDR3 contains 15 residues. Between the trimmed V and J ends, which lost 1 base and 0 bases, there was a span of 10 bases. CDR3 DNA: TGCAGTGCTAGAGCCAGGGATTTAGCCAAAAACATTCAGTACTTC. Protein product: CSARARDLAKNIQYF.

This clonotype was seen many times. The chain links TRBV6-1 to TRBJ2-1; possibly TRBD2 for D (5 bases). Germline V gene data show CDR1 as MNHNS and CDR2 as SASEGT. This CDR3 has 14 residues. V lost 7 bases, J lost 6 bases, and 16 bases lay in between. The CDR3: CASKWRPNTNEQFF. The CDR3 DNA reads as TGTGCCAGCAAATGGAGGCCCAACACCAATGAGCAGTTCTTC.

This clonotype was recorded at least ten times. This chain connects TRBV5-1 to TRBJ2-2, with D maybe TRBD2 (5 bases). V lost 10 bases, J lost 2 bases, and 12 bases lay in between. The length of the CDR3 is 13 residues. Germline V gives CDR1 SGHRS, CDR2 YFSETQ. This CDR3 is CAARGTNTGELFF. The CDR3 bases are TGCGCCGCACGGGGAACCAACACCGGGGAGCTGTTTTTT.

This clonotype was seen a handful of times. The chain carries TRBV6-2 or TRBV6-3 and TRBJ2-4; 11 bases match TRBD2. V lost 0 bases to trimming and J lost 8 bases; unmatched junction nucleotides: 3. The germline CDR1 and CDR2 sequences are MNHEY and SVGEGT. The CDR3 runs 15 residues. The CDR3 DNA reads as TGTGCCAGCAGTTACTCGATAGCGGGAGGGGACATTCAGTACTTC. Protein: CASSYSIAGGDIQYF.

This clonotype was found many times. The chain couples TRBV20-1 to TRBJ2-3; 10 bases are shared with TRBD2. Germline-derived CDR1 and CDR2 are DFQATT and SNEGSKA (reference sequence). The ends lost 2 bases at V and 4 bases at J; junction bases unmatched: 6. The CDR3 has 15 residues. Here the CDR3 DNA reads TGCAGTGCTAGAAACAGCGGGAGGGTTGCAGATACGCAGTATTTT. This codes for CSARNSGRVADTQYF.

This clonotype was counted ten times or more. The chain employs TRBV19 and TRBJ2-1, with 7 nucleotides matching TRBD2. The trim removed 4 bases at V and 4 bases at J, leaving 10 bases unmatched. Germline CDR1 and CDR2: LNHDA and SQIVND (reference sequence). The CDR3 has 16 residues. The CDR3 DNA sequence: TGTGCCAGTAGTACCCTACCCGGGGAGGGGTACAATGAGCAGTTCTTC. It encodes CASSTLPGEGYNEQFF.